These 31 T cell receptor beta chains came from one sample sequenced in a study of ipilimumab plus nivolumab after autologous stem cell transplantation. Sequencing was performed with immunoSEQ multiplex PCR; in TCRdb, only in-frame clones are kept and a portion is missing. The table shows some 25,000 clones, with 86% occurring only once. The sample here was PBMCs, taken in a trial of ipilimumab plus nivolumab as post-transplant consolidation. These receptors were obtained from a male donor with diffuse large B-cell lymphoma.

The chain carries TRBV2 and TRBJ1-5; tentatively, D is TRBD1 (6 bases). V lost 7 bases, J lost 3 bases, and 10 bases lay in between. Germline values: CDR1 SNHLY, CDR2 FYNNEI. This CDR3 is built from 13 residues. In DNA form, the CDR3 reads TGTGCCAGCACAACAGGGCCCAATCAGCCCCAGCATTTT. Its translation: CASTTGPNQPQHF.

CDR3 sequence: CTSSQMRGQNTEAFF. CDR3 nucleotide sequence: TGCACCAGCAGCCAAATGAGGGGGCAGAACACTGAAGCTTTCTTT. The gene calls are TRBV1 and TRBJ1-1; the table gives TRBD1 as D, unverified against the DNA. TRBV1 is designated a pseudogene. This CDR3 is 15 amino acids long.

This chain joins TRBV9 and TRBJ2-7, with TRBD1 matching over 8 bases. The trim removed 2 bases at V and 2 bases at J, leaving 6 bases unmatched. CDR1 and CDR2 from the germline V gene are SGDLS and YYNGEE. The CDR3 runs 15 residues. In nucleotides, the CDR3 is TGTGCCAGCAGCGTCGGACAGGGAACGACCTACGAGCAGTACTTC. This gives the protein CASSVGQGTTYEQYF. The variable domain in full, completed from reference TRBV9 and TRBJ2-7, reads DSGVTQTPKHLITATGQRVTLRCSPRSGDLSVYWYQQSLDQGLQFLIQYYNGEERAKGNILERFSAQQFPDLHSELNLSSLELGDSALYFCASSVGQGTTYEQYFGPGTRLTVT.

V is TRBV7-8 and J is TRBJ2-7; 13 positions match TRBD2. The CDR3 contains 15 residues. V lost 5 bases, J lost 3 bases, and 4 bases stayed unmatched. Germline V gene sequence: CDR1 SGHVS, CDR2 FQNEAQ. CDR3 nucleotides: TGTGCCAGCAGCCCGCGGACTAGCGGGAGCTACGAGCAGTACTTC. It codes for CASSPRTSGSYEQYF.

The sample holds a few counts of this clone. The chain joins TRBV10-3 to TRBJ2-7, with D perhaps given as TRBD1 or TRBD2 (5 bases each). The CDR3 loop spans 11 amino acids. Trimming left V 7 bases short and J 7 bases short, with 11 bases between. Germline V gene lookup returns CDR1 ENHRY and CDR2 SYGVKD. The CDR3 DNA reads as TGTGCCATCAAGGGCGAGGGGGAGCAGTACTTC. Translation: CAIKGEGEQYF.

This chain's CDR3 is CASSPPTGKNTEAFF. The CDR3 nucleotides are TGTGCCAGCTCACCACCGACAGGGAAGAACACTGAAGCTTTCTTT. The V call is TRBV18, the J call TRBJ1-1, with 7 positions matching TRBD1. V lost 0 bases, J lost 1 base, and 2 bases stayed unmatched. This CDR3 spans 15 amino acids. Looked up from germline, CDR1 is KGHSH and CDR2 is LQKENI. Supplemented by reference TRBV18 and TRBJ1-1, the full variable domain reads NAGVMQNPRHLVRRRGQEARLRCSPMKGHSHVYWYRQLPEEGLKFMVYLQKENIIDESGMPKERFSAEFPKEGPSILRIQQVVRGDSAAYFCASSPPTGKNTEAFFGQGTRLTVV.

The chain carries TRBV10-3 and TRBJ1-1; 7 bases agree with TRBD1. CDR1 is ENHRY, CDR2 SYGVKD, per germline. Germline trimming cut 4 bases from V and 5 bases from J; bases unmatched to any gene: 19. The CDR3 is 18 residues long. CDR3 in amino acids: CAISGKGGEIRTTTEAFF. The CDR3 coding sequence is TGTGCCATCAGTGGGAAAGGGGGCGAAATAAGAACTACGACTGAAGCTTTCTTT.

The V and J genes are TRBV11-2 and TRBJ2-2; TRBD1 or TRBD2 may be the D gene (5 bases each). Germline loops: CDR1 SGHAT, CDR2 FQNNGV. The V end lost 3 bases, the J end lost 6 bases, and 11 bases lay between the germline ends. This CDR3 is 14 amino acids long. In nucleotides, the CDR3 is TGTGCCAGCAGCTTTTCGGGGCTGGCCGGGGAGCTGTTTTTT. This translates into CASSFSGLAGELFF.

This chain joins TRBV18 and TRBJ2-7; 7 nucleotides agree with TRBD1. Germline V gives CDR1 KGHSH, CDR2 LQKENI. This CDR3 spans 13 amino acids. V was pared by 6 bases and J by 1 base, with 3 bases of the junction left unmatched. The CDR3 coding sequence is TGTGCCAGCTCGCAGGACAGGTCCTACGAGCAGTACTTC. Translation gives CASSQDRSYEQYF.

The chain employs TRBV5-1 and TRBJ2-1; D remains unclear. Trimming removed 0 bases from V and 12 bases from J, with 16 bases in between. This CDR3 has 14 residues. The germline gives CDR1 SGHRS, CDR2 YFSETQ. CDR3 protein: CASSLGLGSRGQFF. As DNA, the CDR3 is TGCGCCAGCAGCTTGGGACTGGGCTCTCGAGGGCAGTTCTTC.

This chain joins TRBV2 and TRBJ1-1, with 12 positions matching TRBD1. Unmatched junction bases numbered 14, after V lost 5 bases and J lost 10 bases. The CDR3 consists of 16 residues. CDR1 is SNHLY and CDR2 is FYNNEI in the germline V gene. The CDR3 nucleotides read TGTGCCAGCAGTACCGGGACAGGGGGCAGGGGAAAGAGAGCTTTCTTT. It specifies CASSTGTGGRGKRAFF.

This rearrangement joins TRBV5-1 to TRBJ2-3; no clear D gene. The CDR3 length is 12 residues. The germline V gene encodes CDR1 SGHRS and CDR2 YFSETQ. V was shortened by 2 bases and J by 2 bases, with 3 bases between the two germline ends. CDR3 loop: CASSFSTDTQYF. Written as DNA, the CDR3 is TGCGCCAGCAGCTTCTCCACAGATACGCAGTATTTT.

The rearrangement links TRBV7-2 to TRBJ2-1; D call uncertain. Germline V gene sequence: CDR1 SGHTA, CDR2 FQGNSA. The CDR3 has 16 residues. Trimming left V 5 bases short and J 0 bases short, with 14 bases between. Here the CDR3 DNA reads TGTGCCAGCAGCCTCTCACTTGCGAGCTCCTACAATGAGCAGTTCTTC. Translation gives CASSLSLASSYNEQFF.

This rearrangement joins TRBV2 to TRBJ2-5; tentative D call: TRBD1 (5 bases). V was clipped by 7 bases and J by 3 bases, with 15 bases between them. The CDR3 is made up of 14 amino acids. CDR1 and CDR2 from the germline V gene are SNHLY and FYNNEI. CDR3 bases: TGTGCCAGCAAGGGGTGGCAAGGCGAAGAGACCCAGTACTTC. It codes for CASKGWQGEETQYF.

The rearrangement links TRBV2 to TRBJ2-6; D not certain. CDR1 is SNHLY and CDR2 is FYNNEI in the germline V gene. V was cut by 4 bases and J by 5 bases, with 15 bases left in between. This CDR3 region has 16 residues. CDR3 nucleotides: TGTGCCAGCAGTGTAGGCAGGACGATCTGGGCCAACGTCCTGACTTTC. It specifies CASSVGRTIWANVLTF.

The J gene is TRBJ2-7, the V gene TRBV7-6; 7 nucleotides match TRBD1. V shed 5 bases and J 5 bases; nucleotides not matched to a gene: 9. Germline lookup yields CDR1 SGHVS and CDR2 FNYEAQ. The CDR3 length is 14 residues. This CDR3 reads CASSETQGFHEQYF. The CDR3 DNA is TGTGCCAGCAGCGAAACACAGGGGTTCCACGAGCAGTACTTC.

This chain joins TRBV15 and TRBJ1-3; weak D call: TRBD1 (5 bases). V gave up 0 bases and J gave up 4 bases, with 10 bases separating them. The CDR3 length is 15 residues. Germline V gives CDR1 LNHNV, CDR2 YYDKDF (reference sequence). CDR3 loop: CATSRDMAGGNTIYF. Written as DNA, the CDR3 is TGTGCCACCAGCAGAGATATGGCAGGGGGAAACACCATATATTTT.

This chain uses TRBV2 with TRBJ2-4; D unresolved. The CDR3 has 15 residues. From germline, CDR1 is SNHLY and CDR2 FYNNEI. The V end was cut by 3 bases, the J end by 0 bases, with 9 bases between. The CDR3 region is CASSDRVLAKNIQYF. As DNA, the CDR3 is TGTGCCAGCAGTGATCGGGTACTAGCCAAAAACATTCAGTACTTC.

V and J are TRBV5-1 and TRBJ2-3, with a weak D call TRBD2 (5 bases). V was pared by 1 base and J by 6 bases, with 6 bases between. This CDR3 contains 12 residues. The V gene's germline CDR1 is SGHRS and CDR2 YFSETQ. CDR3 region: CASSLRGDTQYF. The CDR3 DNA sequence: TGCGCCAGCAGCTTGCGCGGGGATACGCAGTATTTT.

CDR3 coding DNA: TGTGCCAGCAGAGGGTTAGGACAGCCCTATGGCTACACCTTC. Protein sequence: CASRGLGQPYGYTF. This chain joins TRBV6-6 and TRBJ1-2; tentatively, D is TRBD1 (6 bases). Trimming took 6 bases from V and 4 from J, leaving 15 bases between them. The CDR3 is 14 amino acids. CDR1 and CDR2 (germline): MNHNY, SVGAGI (reference sequence).

This chain connects TRBV29-1 to TRBJ2-3, with TRBD2 matching over 16 bases. Germline lookup yields CDR1 SQVTM and CDR2 ANQGSEA. J gave up 2 bases and V 6 bases, and 8 bases lay outside the gene matches. The CDR3 contains 17 residues. CDR3 nucleotide sequence: TGCAGCGTGGCCGGGACTAGCGGGGGGGCTGACACAGATACGCAGTATTTT. The encoded protein is CSVAGTSGGADTDTQYF.

This sequence joins TRBV25-1 and TRBJ2-5, with D possibly matching TRBD2 (7 bases). CDR1 and CDR2 (germline): MGHDK, SYGVNS. The CDR3 covers 14 residues. V was pared by 8 bases and J by 6 bases, with 19 bases between. DNA for the CDR3: TGTGCCAGCTCCCGCGAGGGGGGGCAGAAGACCCAGTACTTC. It is translated as CASSREGGQKTQYF.

Relative to its sample, this clone is medium-sized. The chain uses TRBV7-9 and TRBJ1-5; D perhaps matches TRBD1 (5 bases). The V and J ends lost 1 base and 9 bases respectively, with 13 bases between them. Germline V gene lookup returns CDR1 SEHNR and CDR2 FQNEAQ (reference sequence). The length of the CDR3 is 14 residues. The CDR3, as DNA: TGTGCCAGCAGCTTAGATTTTGGGGGGTCGCCCCAGCATTTT. Amino acid sequence: CASSLDFGGSPQHF.

This rearrangement joins TRBV16 to TRBJ1-3, with D maybe TRBD1 (5 bases). CDR1 and CDR2 from the germline V gene are KGHSY and FQNENV. The CDR3 is 16 residues long. Trimming cost V 2 bases and J 2 bases, with 13 bases left between them. The CDR3 region is CASSQSREVTGNTIYF. CDR3 DNA: TGTGCCAGCAGCCAAAGCAGGGAGGTCACTGGAAACACCATATATTTT.

V gene TRBV5-1 combines with J gene TRBJ1-1, with D possibly TRBD1 on 6 matching bases. Looked up from germline, CDR1 is SGHRS and CDR2 is YFSETQ. Trimming removed 0 bases at V and 6 bases at J, with 12 bases between. CDR3 length: 14 residues. Here the CDR3 DNA reads TGCGCCAGCAGCTTGGGGCAGGGGAGGTCTGAAGCTTTCTTT. The encoded protein is CASSLGQGRSEAFF.

This rearrangement joins TRBV2 to TRBJ1-6; no reliable D call. This CDR3 has 13 amino acids. V was cut by 4 bases and J by 8 bases, with 9 bases left in between. Germline lookup yields CDR1 SNHLY and CDR2 FYNNEI. The DNA for the CDR3 is TGTGCCAGCAGTGGACTCTTAGATTCACCCCTCCACTTT. This encodes CASSGLLDSPLHF.

J is TRBJ1-3 and V is TRBV7-2, with a weak D call TRBD1 (5 bases). This CDR3 region has 15 residues. CDR1 and CDR2 (germline): SGHTA, FQGNSA. V was pared by 1 base and J by 4 bases, with 11 bases between. The CDR3 bases are TGTGCCAGCAGCTTAGATCGGGGACGGGGAAACACCATATATTTT. Its protein product is CASSLDRGRGNTIYF.

The chain joins TRBV19 to TRBJ1-5; a possible D gene is TRBD1 (5 bases). The germline CDR1 and CDR2 sequences are LNHDA and SQIVND (reference sequence). CDR3 length equals 16 residues. V lost 3 bases and J lost 1, with 13 bases in between. The CDR3 region has the DNA TGTGCCAGTAGTATGGGAGAGGGGATCAGCAATCAGCCCCAGCATTTT. Amino acid sequence: CASSMGEGISNQPQHF.

The chain recombines TRBV19 with TRBJ2-3; 9 nucleotides match TRBD1. Germline V gives CDR1 LNHDA, CDR2 SQIVND (reference sequence). This CDR3 has 17 amino acids. The junction had 12 bases not matched to a gene; V was cut back by 5 bases and J by 3 bases. CDR3 nucleotides: TGTGCCAGTAGTTTCCCCCGGGACAGGGATAGGACAGATACGCAGTATTTT. Residues: CASSFPRDRDRTDTQYF.

The chain combines TRBV2 with TRBJ2-3; no firm D call. Trimming pared 2 bases from V and 4 bases from J, leaving 10 bases between. The CDR3 consists of 14 residues. CDR1 SNHLY and CDR2 FYNNEI come from the germline V gene. DNA of the CDR3: TGTGCCAGCAGTGAAAACCCCGCCGCAGATACGCAGTATTTT. This translates into CASSENPAADTQYF.

J is TRBJ1-6 and V is TRBV7-2; the D is unclear. The CDR3 has 15 residues. Germline lookup yields CDR1 SGHTA and CDR2 FQGNSA. The ends were cut back, 5 bases at V and 7 bases at J, with 15 bases in the middle. The CDR3, as DNA: TGTGCCAGCAGCCAAGATCCTGGTAGGAATTCACCCCTCCACTTT. Translating it yields CASSQDPGRNSPLHF.